What follows are 8 T cell receptor beta chains derived from one specimen sequenced in a study of shared clonotypes between healthy human individuals. CD45RO-negative, CCR7-positively selected cells formed the naive CD8 fraction, excluding terminally differentiated effector memory CD45RA+ cells. The method was immunoSEQ multiplex PCR; TCRdb's version includes in-frame clones alone and lacks a portion of them. The data contain under 2,000,000 clones, around 96% of them seen just once; the ten biggest clones take up 0.95% to 1.5%. The specimen was naive CD8+ T cells sorted from blood. These receptors came from a man between 18 and 35 years old in good health.

This clone was recorded only once. DNA of the CDR3: TGCGCCAGCAGCCAACCGGGACCGAAACACTACAATGAGCAGTTCTTC. This codes for CASSQPGPKHYNEQFF. V gene TRBV4-1 combines with J gene TRBJ2-1; D tentatively fits TRBD1 or TRBD2 (5 bases each). From germline, CDR1 is MGHRA and CDR2 YSYEKL. Deletions cut 2 bases from V and 3 bases from J, with 14 bases between. This CDR3 is built from 16 residues.

The J gene is TRBJ2-7, the V gene TRBV28; the D call may be TRBD1 or TRBD2 (5 bases each). Between the trimmed V and J ends, which lost 4 bases and 0 bases, there was a span of 10 bases. The germline V gene has CDR1 MDHEN and CDR2 SYDVKM. This CDR3 has 14 residues. The CDR3 DNA reads as TGTGCCAGCAGTTCCCGGGACGCCTCCTACGAGCAGTACTTC. Translation gives CASSSRDASYEQYF.

The CDR3 coding sequence is TGTGCCAGCAGTCAATCGACGTATAACAATGAGCAGTTCTTC. Translation gives CASSQSTYNNEQFF. The chain links TRBV2 to TRBJ2-1; D remains unclear. This CDR3 has 14 amino acids. Per germline, CDR1 SNHLY and CDR2 FYNNEI. Trimming shortened V by 5 bases and J by 5 bases, and 13 bases separated the two germline ends. The variable domain in full, with the rest retrieved from reference TRBV2 and TRBJ2-1, is EPEVTQTPSHQVTQMGQEVILRCVPISNHLYFYWYRQILGQKVEFLVSFYNNEISEKSEIFDDQFSVERPDGSNFTLKIRSTKLEDSAMYFCASSQSTYNNEQFFGPGTRLTVL.

The V and J genes are TRBV16 and TRBJ1-1; D is undetermined. Trimming took 4 bases from V and 4 from J, leaving 13 bases between them. The length of the CDR3 is 14 residues. Germline CDR1 reads KGHSY; CDR2 reads FQNENV. The CDR3: CASSRGDAGTEAFF. The CDR3 DNA reads as TGTGCCAGCAGCCGTGGGGATGCGGGCACTGAAGCTTTCTTT.

CDR3 in amino acids: CASSPILGGGQFF. DNA for the CDR3: TGTGCCAGCAGCCCAATTTTAGGGGGAGGGCAGTTCTTC. The chain is built from TRBV11-2 and TRBJ2-1; perhaps D is TRBD1 or TRBD2 (6 bases each). The ends were cut back, 5 bases at V and 12 bases at J, with 17 bases in the middle. The CDR3 loop spans 13 amino acids. Germline V gene sequence: CDR1 SGHAT, CDR2 FQNNGV.

V is TRBV6-1 and J is TRBJ1-4; the D gene is possibly TRBD1 (5 bases). The germline V gene encodes CDR1 MNHNS and CDR2 SASEGT. The CDR3 extends over 18 amino acids. V lost 3 bases, J lost 6 bases, and 23 bases lay in between. CDR3 DNA sequence: TGTGCCAGCAGTGACCCCTCCTCCTGGGACGGGCTGTATGAAAAACTGTTTTTT. Translated: CASSDPSSWDGLYEKLFF.

The chain uses TRBV5-8 and TRBJ2-1; D is ambiguous. Germline values: CDR1 SGHTS, CDR2 YDEGEE. Trimming removed 1 base at V and 6 bases at J, with 2 bases between. This CDR3 contains 11 residues. The CDR3, as DNA: TGTGCCAGCAGCTTGACCAATGAGCAGTTCTTC. Protein sequence: CASSLTNEQFF.

The V and J genes are TRBV11-3 and TRBJ2-7; 9 bases fit TRBD2. Germline V gene lookup returns CDR1 SGHNT and CDR2 YENEEA. The junction had 3 bases not matched to a gene; V was cut back by 4 bases and J by 5 bases. The CDR3 has 13 residues. This CDR3 is CASSSSSGNEQYF. The CDR3 DNA follows: TGTGCCAGCAGCTCGTCTAGCGGGAACGAGCAGTACTTC.